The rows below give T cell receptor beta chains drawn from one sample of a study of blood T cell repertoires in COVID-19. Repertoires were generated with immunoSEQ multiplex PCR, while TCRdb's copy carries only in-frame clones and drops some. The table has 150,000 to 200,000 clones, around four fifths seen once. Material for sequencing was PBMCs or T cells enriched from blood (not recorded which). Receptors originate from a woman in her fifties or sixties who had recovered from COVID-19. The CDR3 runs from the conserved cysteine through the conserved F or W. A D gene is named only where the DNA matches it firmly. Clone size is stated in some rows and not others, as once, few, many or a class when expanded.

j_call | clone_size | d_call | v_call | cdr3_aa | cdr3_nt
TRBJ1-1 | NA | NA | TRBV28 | CASSRPGRTEAFF | TGTGCCAGCAGTCGACCGGGGAGGACTGAAGCTTTCTTT
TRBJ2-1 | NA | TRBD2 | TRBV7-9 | CASSLGAAGGGSEQFF | TGTGCCAGCAGCTTGGGAGCAGCGGGAGGTGGTTCTGAGCAGTTCTTC
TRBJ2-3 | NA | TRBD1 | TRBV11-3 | CASSAGTGRLDTQYF | TGTGCCAGCAGCGCCGGGACAGGGCGATTAGATACGCAGTATTTT
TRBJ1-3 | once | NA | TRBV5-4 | CASSSRGSGNTIYF | TGTGCCAGCAGCTCGAGGGGGTCCGGGAACACCATATATTTT
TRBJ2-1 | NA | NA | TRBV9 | CASSVGGRGSYNEQFF | TGTGCCAGCAGCGTAGGAGGGAGAGGGTCCTACAATGAGCAGTTCTTC
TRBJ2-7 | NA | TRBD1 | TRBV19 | CASSISWDRAYEQYF | TGTGCCAGTAGTATATCCTGGGACAGGGCCTACGAGCAGTACTTC
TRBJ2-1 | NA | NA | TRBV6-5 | CASSYGRANNEQFF | TGTGCCAGCAGTTACGGCAGGGCCAACAATGAGCAGTTCTTC
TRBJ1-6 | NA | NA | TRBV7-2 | CASSLRRRSPLHF | TGTGCCAGCAGCTTACGCAGGAGGTCACCCCTCCACTTT
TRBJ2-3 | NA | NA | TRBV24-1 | CATSDLSRRWALSTDTQYF | TGTGCCACCAGTGATTTAAGTCGTCGGTGGGCACTCTCCACAGATACGCAGTATTTT
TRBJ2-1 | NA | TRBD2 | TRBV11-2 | CASSLRLAVSSYNEQFF | TGTGCCAGCAGCCTGCGACTAGCGGTGAGCTCCTACAATGAGCAGTTCTTC
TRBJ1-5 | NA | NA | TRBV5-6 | CASSARGGVAPQHF | TGTGCCAGCAGCGCTCGGGGGGGAGTCGCTCCCCAGCATTTT
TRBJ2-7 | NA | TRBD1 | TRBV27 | CASSNKQTGVEQYF | TGTGCCAGCAGTAACAAACAAACAGGGGTAGAGCAGTACTTC
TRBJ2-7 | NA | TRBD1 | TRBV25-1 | CASSGQGHYEQYF | TGTGCCAGCAGCGGACAGGGACACTACGAGCAGTACTTC
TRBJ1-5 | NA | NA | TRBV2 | CASTEERISNQPQHF | TGTGCCAGCACCGAGGAGAGGATTAGCAATCAGCCCCAGCATTTT
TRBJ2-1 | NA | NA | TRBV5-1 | CASSMGLPLNEQFF | TGCGCCAGCTCCATGGGGCTCCCCCTCAATGAGCAGTTCTTC
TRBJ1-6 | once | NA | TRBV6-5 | CASSYRQESPLHF | TGTGCCAGCAGTTACAGACAGGAATCACCCCTCCACTTT
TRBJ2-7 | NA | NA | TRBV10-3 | CAISEGQGWGEQYF | TGTGCCATCAGTGAGGGGCAGGGGTGGGGCGAGCAGTACTTC
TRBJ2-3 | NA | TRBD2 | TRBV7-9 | CASSLGLAGVVTDTQYF | TGTGCCAGCAGCTTGGGGCTAGCGGGAGTAGTGACAGATACGCAGTATTTT
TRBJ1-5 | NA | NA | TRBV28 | CASSFSPYLLSNQPQHF | TGTGCCAGCAGTTTCTCGCCGTACTTACTTAGCAATCAGCCCCAGCATTTT
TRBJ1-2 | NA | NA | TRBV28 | CASSSSGQGNYGYTF | TGTGCCAGCAGTTCGTCAGGTCAGGGAAACTATGGCTACACCTTC
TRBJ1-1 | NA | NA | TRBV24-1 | CATSEPGETEAFF | TGTGCCACCAGTGAACCAGGGGAGACTGAAGCTTTCTTT
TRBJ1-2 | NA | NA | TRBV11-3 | CASSLVGTTNYGYTF | TGTGCCAGCAGCTTAGTAGGGACAACTAACTATGGCTACACCTTC
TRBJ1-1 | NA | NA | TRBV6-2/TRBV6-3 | CASSHLWTRAVEAFF | TGTGCCAGCAGTCACCTATGGACTCGGGCGGTTGAAGCTTTCTTT
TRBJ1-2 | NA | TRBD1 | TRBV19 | CASRRDRGSWGYTF | TGTGCCAGTAGAAGGGACAGGGGGTCATGGGGCTACACCTTC
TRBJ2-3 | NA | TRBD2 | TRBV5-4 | CASSLDSGGPDTQYF | TGTGCCAGCAGCTTGGATAGCGGGGGGCCAGATACGCAGTATTTT
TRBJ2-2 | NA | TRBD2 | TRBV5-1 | CASSRGLGNTGELFF | TGCGCCAGCAGCCGGGGACTAGGGAACACCGGGGAGCTGTTTTTT
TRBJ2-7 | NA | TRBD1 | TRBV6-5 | CASSYRTGGAGYEQYF | TGTGCCAGCAGTTACCGCACAGGGGGCGCTGGGTACGAGCAGTACTTC
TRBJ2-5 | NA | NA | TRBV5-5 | CASSLVVQGKETQYF | TGTGCCAGCAGCTTGGTTGTGCAGGGGAAAGAGACCCAGTACTTC
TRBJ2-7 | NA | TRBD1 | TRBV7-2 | CASSLDRGTSYEQYF | TGTGCCAGCAGCTTAGACAGGGGCACATCCTACGAGCAGTACTTC
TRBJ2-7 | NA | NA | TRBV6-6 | CASSRFGAYEQYF | TGTGCCAGCAGTCGGTTTGGAGCCTACGAGCAGTACTTC
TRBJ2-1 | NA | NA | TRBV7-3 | CASSPGNEQFF | TGTGCCAGCAGCCCCGGGAATGAGCAGTTCTTC
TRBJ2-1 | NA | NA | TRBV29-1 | CSVERLEYNEQFF | TGCAGCGTTGAAAGACTGGAGTACAATGAGCAGTTCTTC
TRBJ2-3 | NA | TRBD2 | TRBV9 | CASSNDGRRADTQYF | TGTGCCAGCAGTAATGACGGGAGGAGGGCAGATACGCAGTATTTT
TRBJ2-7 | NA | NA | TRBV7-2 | CASSLAPGGSTYEQYF | TGTGCCAGCAGCTTAGCGCCTGGAGGTAGCACCTACGAGCAGTACTTC
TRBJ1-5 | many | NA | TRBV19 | CASRRSLRSRNQPQHF | TGTGCCAGTAGACGTTCCCTCAGATCCCGCAATCAGCCCCAGCATTTT
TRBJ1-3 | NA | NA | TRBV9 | CASSVQGSGNTIYF | TGTGCCAGCAGCGTACAGGGCTCTGGAAACACCATATATTTT
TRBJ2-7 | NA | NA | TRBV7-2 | CASSPEQGAGYEQYF | TGTGCCAGCAGCCCTGAACAGGGAGCGGGGTACGAGCAGTACTTC
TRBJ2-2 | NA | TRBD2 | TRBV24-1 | CATGATSGGFNTGELFF | TGTGCCACGGGGGCTACTAGCGGGGGATTTAACACCGGGGAGCTGTTTTTT
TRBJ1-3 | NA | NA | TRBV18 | CASSPAGAGSGNTIYF | TGTGCCAGCTCACCTGCGGGGGCCGGGTCTGGAAACACCATATATTTT
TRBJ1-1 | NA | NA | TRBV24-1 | CATSDLQGRGAFF | TGTGCCACCAGTGATTTGCAAGGCCGGGGAGCTTTCTTT
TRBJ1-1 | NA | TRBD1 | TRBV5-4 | CASSPRQGPNTEAFF | TGTGCCAGCAGCCCTCGACAGGGTCCGAACACTGAAGCTTTCTTT
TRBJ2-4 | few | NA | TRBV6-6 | CASSYTQTTGKNIQYF | TGTGCCAGCAGTTACACCCAAACGACAGGAAAAAACATTCAGTACTTC
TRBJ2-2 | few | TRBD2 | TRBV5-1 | CASSLYGGSSTGELFF | TGCGCCAGCAGCTTGTACGGGGGGTCGAGCACCGGGGAGCTGTTTTTT
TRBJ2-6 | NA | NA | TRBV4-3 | CASSQGRQLAANVLTF | TGCGCCAGCAGCCAAGGCCGACAGCTGGCGGCCAACGTCCTGACTTTC
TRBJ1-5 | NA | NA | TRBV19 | CASRVRGSNQPQHF | TGTGCCAGTAGAGTAAGGGGTAGCAATCAGCCCCAGCATTTT
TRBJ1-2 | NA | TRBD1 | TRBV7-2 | CASSLTLRQGATYGYTF | TGTGCCAGCAGCTTGACATTACGACAGGGGGCGACCTATGGCTACACCTTC
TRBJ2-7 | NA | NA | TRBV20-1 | CSASQSYEQYF | TGCAGTGCTAGCCAGTCCTACGAGCAGTACTTC
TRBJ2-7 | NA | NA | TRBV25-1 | CASSETVRGNEQYF | TGTGCCAGCAGTGAAACGGTCAGGGGAAACGAGCAGTACTTC
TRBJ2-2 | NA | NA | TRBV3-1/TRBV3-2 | CASSQYPSRNTGELFF | TGTGCCAGCAGCCAATATCCCTCGCGGAACACCGGGGAGCTGTTTTTT
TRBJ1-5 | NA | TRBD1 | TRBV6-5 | CASSTDRGKNQPQHF | TGTGCCAGCAGTACGGACAGGGGAAAAAATCAGCCCCAGCATTTT